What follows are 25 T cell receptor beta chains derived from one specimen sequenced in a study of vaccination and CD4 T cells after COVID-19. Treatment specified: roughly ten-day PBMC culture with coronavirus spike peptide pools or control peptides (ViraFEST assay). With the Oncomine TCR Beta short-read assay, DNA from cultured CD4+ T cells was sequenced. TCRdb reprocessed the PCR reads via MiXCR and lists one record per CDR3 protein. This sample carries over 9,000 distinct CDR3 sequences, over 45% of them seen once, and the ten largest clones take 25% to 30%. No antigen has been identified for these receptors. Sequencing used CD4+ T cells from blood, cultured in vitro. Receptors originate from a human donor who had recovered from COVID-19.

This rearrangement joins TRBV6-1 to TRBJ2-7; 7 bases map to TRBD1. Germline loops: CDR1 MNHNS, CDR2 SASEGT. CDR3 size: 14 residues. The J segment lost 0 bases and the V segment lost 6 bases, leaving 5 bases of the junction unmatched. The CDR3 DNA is TGTGCCAGCAGGGACTGGGACAGCTCCTACGAGCAGTACTTC. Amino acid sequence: CASRDWDSSYEQYF.

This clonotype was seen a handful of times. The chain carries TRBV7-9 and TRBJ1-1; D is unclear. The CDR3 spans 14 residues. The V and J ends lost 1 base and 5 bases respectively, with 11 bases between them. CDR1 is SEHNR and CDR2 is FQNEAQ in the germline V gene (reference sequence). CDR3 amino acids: CASSLDLEWTEAFF. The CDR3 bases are TGTGCCAGCAGCTTAGACCTCGAATGGACTGAAGCTTTCTTT. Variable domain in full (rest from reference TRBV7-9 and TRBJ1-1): DTGVSQNPRHKITKRGQNVTFRCDPISEHNRLYWYRQTLGQGPEFLTYFQNEAQLEKSRLLSDRFSAERPKGSFSTLEIQRTEQGDSAMYLCASSLDLEWTEAFFGQGTRLTVV.

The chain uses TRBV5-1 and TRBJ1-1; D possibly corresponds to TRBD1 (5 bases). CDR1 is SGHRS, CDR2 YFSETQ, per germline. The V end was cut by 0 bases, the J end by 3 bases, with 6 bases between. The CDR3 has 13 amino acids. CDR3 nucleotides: TGCGCCAGCAGCTTGGAACAGGACACTGAAGCTTTCTTT. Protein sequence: CASSLEQDTEAFF.

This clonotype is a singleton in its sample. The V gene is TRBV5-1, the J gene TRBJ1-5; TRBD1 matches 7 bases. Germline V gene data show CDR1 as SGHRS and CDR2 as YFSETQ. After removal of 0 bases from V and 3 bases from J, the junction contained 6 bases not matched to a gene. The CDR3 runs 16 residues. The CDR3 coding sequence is TGCGCCAGCAGCTTGGATGGGACAGCCTTCAATCAGCCCCAGCATTTT. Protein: CASSLDGTAFNQPQHF.

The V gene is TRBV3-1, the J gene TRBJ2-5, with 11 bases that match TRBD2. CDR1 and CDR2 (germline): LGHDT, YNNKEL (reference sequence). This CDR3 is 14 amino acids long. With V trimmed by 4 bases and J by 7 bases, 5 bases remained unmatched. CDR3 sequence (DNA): TGTGCCAGCAGCCCCGGGACTAGCGGTTGGACCCAGTACTTC. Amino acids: CASSPGTSGWTQYF.

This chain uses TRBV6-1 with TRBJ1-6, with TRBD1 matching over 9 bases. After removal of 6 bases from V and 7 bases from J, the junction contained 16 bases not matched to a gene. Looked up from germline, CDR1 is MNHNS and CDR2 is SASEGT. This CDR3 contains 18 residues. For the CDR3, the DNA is TGTGCCAGCAGAGGACAGGGGTTGAATAATCGATACAATTCACCCCTCCACTTT. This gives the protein CASRGQGLNNRYNSPLHF.

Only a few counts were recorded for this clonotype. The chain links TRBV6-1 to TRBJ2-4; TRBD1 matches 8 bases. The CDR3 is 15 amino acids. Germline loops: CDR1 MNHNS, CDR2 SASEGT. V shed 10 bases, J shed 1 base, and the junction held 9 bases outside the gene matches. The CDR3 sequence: CATSGGTAAKNIQYF. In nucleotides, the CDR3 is TGTGCCACCTCAGGGGGCACGGCGGCCAAAAACATTCAGTACTTC.

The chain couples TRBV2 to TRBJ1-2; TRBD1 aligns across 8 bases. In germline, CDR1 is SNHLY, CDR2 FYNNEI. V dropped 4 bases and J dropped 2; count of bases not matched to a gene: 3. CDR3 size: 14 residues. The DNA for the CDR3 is TGTGCCAGCAGTGGACAGGGGAGGAACTATGGCTACACCTTC. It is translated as CASSGQGRNYGYTF.

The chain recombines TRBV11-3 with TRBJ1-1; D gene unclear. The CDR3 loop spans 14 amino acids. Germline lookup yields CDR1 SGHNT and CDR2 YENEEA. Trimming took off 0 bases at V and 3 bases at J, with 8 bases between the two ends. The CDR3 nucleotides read TGTGCCAGCAGCTTAGACGGCGGCTACACTGAAGCTTTCTTT. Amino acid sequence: CASSLDGGYTEAFF.

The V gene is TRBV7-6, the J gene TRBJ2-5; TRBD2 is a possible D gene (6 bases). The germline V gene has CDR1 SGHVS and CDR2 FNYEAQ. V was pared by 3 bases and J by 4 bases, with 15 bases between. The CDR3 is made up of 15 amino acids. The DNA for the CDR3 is TGTGCCAGCAGCTTGACTAGGTCGGTAGGAGAGACCCAGTACTTC. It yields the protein CASSLTRSVGETQYF.

As DNA, the CDR3 is TGTGCCAGCAGTGAACTAGCGGGCCTGAACACCGGGGAGCTGTTTTTT. Encoded protein: CASSELAGLNTGELFF. This chain joins TRBV6-1 and TRBJ2-2; the match to TRBD2 covers 8 bases. Looked up from germline, CDR1 is MNHNS and CDR2 is SASEGT. The ends lost 2 bases at V and 1 base at J; junction bases unmatched: 3. CDR3 length: 16 residues.

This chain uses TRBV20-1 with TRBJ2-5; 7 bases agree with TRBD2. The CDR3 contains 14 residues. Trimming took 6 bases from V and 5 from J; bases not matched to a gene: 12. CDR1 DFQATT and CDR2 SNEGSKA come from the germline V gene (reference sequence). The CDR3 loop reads CSAKGTTAQETQYF. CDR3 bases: TGCAGTGCCAAAGGGACTACCGCGCAGGAGACCCAGTACTTC.

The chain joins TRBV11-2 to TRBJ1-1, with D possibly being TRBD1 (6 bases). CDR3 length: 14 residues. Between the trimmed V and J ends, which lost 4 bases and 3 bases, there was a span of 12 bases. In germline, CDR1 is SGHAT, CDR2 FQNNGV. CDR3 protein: CASSWAPGDTEAFF. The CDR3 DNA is TGTGCCAGCAGCTGGGCCCCAGGGGACACTGAAGCTTTCTTT. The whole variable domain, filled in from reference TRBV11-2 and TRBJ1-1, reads EAGVAQSPRYKIIEKRQSVAFWCNPISGHATLYWYQQILGQGPKLLIQFQNNGVVDDSQLPKDRFSAERLKGVDSTLKIQPAKLEDSAVYLCASSWAPGDTEAFFGQGTRLTVV.

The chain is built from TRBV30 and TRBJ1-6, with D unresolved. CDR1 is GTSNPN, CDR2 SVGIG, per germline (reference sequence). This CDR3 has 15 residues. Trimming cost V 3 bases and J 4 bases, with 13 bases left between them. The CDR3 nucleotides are TGTGCCTGGAGCCCCCTTGGTGGGTATAATTCACCCCTCCACTTT. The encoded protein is CAWSPLGGYNSPLHF.

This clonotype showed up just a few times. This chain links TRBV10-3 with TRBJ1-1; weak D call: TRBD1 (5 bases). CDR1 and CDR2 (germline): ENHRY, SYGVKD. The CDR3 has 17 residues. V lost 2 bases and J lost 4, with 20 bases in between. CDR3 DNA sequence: TGTGCCATCAGTGAGGCCTTAATAACAGGTGAGGGCACTGAAGCTTTCTTT. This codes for CAISEALITGEGTEAFF.

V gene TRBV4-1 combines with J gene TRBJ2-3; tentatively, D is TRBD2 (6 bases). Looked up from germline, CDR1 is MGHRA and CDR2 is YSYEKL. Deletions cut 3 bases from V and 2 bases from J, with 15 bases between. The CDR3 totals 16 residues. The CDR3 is CASSQTLGGVTDTQYF. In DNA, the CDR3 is TGCGCCAGCAGCCAGACGCTCGGAGGGGTCACAGATACGCAGTATTTT.

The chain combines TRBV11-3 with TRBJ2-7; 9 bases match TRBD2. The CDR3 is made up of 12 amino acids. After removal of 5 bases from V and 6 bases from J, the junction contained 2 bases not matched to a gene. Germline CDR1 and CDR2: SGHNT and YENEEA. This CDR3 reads CASSHSGGEQYF. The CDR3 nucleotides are TGTGCCAGCAGCCATAGCGGGGGCGAGCAGTACTTC. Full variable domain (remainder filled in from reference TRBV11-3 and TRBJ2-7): EAGVVQSPRYKIIEKKQPVAFWCNPISGHNTLYWYLQNLGQGPELLIRYENEEAVDDSQLPKDRFSAERLKGVDSTLKIQPAELGDSAVYLCASSHSGGEQYFGPGTRLTVT.

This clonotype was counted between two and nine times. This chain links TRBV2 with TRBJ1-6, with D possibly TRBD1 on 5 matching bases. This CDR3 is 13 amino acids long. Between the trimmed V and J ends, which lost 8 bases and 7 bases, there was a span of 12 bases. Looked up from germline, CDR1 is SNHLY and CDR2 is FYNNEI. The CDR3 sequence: CASFRDLNSPLHF. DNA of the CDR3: TGTGCCAGCTTCCGGGACTTAAATTCACCCCTCCACTTT.

CDR3 in DNA: TGCAGTGCTTTAGCGGGGGGGAGGACCGGGGAGCTGTTTTTT. This codes for CSALAGGRTGELFF. The genes are TRBV20-1 and TRBJ2-2; 11 nucleotides line up with TRBD2. The CDR3 has 14 amino acids. Germline CDR1 is DFQATT and CDR2 is SNEGSKA (reference sequence). V gave up 5 bases and J gave up 5 bases; unmatched junction bases: 4.

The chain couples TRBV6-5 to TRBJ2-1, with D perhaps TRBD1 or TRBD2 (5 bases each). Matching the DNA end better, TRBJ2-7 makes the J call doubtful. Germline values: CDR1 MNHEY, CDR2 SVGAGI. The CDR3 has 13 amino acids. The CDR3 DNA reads TGTGCCAGCAGTTATGAATGGGGACACGAGCAGTACTTC. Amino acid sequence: CASSYEWGHEQYF.

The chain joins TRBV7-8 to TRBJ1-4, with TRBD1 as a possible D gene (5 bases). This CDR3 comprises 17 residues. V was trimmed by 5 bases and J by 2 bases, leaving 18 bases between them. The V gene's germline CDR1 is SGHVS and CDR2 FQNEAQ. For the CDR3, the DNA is TGTGCCAGCAGCCCGGACATTATCACAACGACTAATGAAAAACTGTTTTTT. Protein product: CASSPDIITTTNEKLFF.

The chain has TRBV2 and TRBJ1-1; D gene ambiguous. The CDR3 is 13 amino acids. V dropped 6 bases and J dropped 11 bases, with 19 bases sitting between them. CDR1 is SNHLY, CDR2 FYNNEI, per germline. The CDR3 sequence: CASSLEAGLAAFF. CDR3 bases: TGTGCCAGCAGCCTCGAGGCGGGATTAGCGGCTTTCTTT.

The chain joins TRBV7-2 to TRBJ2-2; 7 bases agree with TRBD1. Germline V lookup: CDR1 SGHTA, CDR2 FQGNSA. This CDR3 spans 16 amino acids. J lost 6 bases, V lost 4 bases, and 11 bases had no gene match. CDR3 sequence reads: CASSSRTGPAAGELFF. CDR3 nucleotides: TGTGCCAGCAGCTCCCGGACAGGACCCGCCGCCGGGGAGCTGTTTTTT.

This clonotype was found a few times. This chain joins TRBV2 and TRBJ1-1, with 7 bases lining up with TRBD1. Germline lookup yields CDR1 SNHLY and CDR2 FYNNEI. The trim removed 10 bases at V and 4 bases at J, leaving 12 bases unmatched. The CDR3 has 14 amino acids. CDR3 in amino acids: CAKGAGGPGTEAFF. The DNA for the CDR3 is TGTGCCAAGGGGGCCGGGGGGCCGGGCACTGAAGCTTTCTTT. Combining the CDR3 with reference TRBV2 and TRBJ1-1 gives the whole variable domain EPEVTQTPSHQVTQMGQEVILRCVPISNHLYFYWYRQILGQKVEFLVSFYNNEISEKSEIFDDQFSVERPDGSNFTLKIRSTKLEDSAMYFCAKGAGGPGTEAFFGQGTRLTVV.

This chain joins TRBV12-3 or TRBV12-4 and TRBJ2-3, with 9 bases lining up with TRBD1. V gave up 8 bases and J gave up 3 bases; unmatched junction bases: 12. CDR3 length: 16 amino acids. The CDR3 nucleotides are TGTGCCAGCGCCTACCGTAGGACAGGGGAGACAGATACGCAGTATTTT. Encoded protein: CASAYRRTGETDTQYF.